This TCR beta chain is drawn from a study of control samples from healthy donors and cancer patients. Clones were read by immunoSEQ multiplex PCR, and TCRdb kept only the in-frame ones, dropping some. There are around 180,000 clones in the sample; approximately 94% occur only once, and more than 1.1% lies in the top ten. Source material: blood. The clonotype was recovered from a young woman in good health.

CDR3 residues: CASSTGGANYGYTF. The DNA of the CDR3 is TGTGCCAGTAGTACAGGGGGCGCTAACTATGGCTACACCTTC. The chain combines TRBV19 with TRBJ1-2; 8 bases are a match to TRBD1. CDR3 length: 14 residues. Germline CDR1 is LNHDA and CDR2 is SQIVND (reference sequence). After removal of 4 bases from V and 0 bases from J, the junction contained 1 base not matched to a gene.